Following are 21 T cell receptor beta chains from one sample sequenced in a study of cytomegalovirus exposure and HLA in healthy donors (dated 2017 in TCRdb). Library construction relied on the immunoSEQ multiplex PCR assay. The source is immuneACCESS, and TCRdb retained only in-frame sequences with V and J called. Part of the clones is not carried over; for the studies checked, unresolved V genes explain less than half of this, and the remainder is unexplained. Across this sample there are roughly 120,000 clones, with approximately 94% seen only once. Over 1% of the sample belongs to the ten largest clones. Sequences were obtained from PBMCs. The receptors were sampled from a woman in her late teens or twenties in good health and CMV-seronegative.

This chain uses TRBV27 with TRBJ2-7, with a possible D match to TRBD2 (5 bases). The germline V gene has CDR1 MNHEY and CDR2 SMNVEV (reference sequence). Trimming removed 5 bases at V and 0 bases at J, with 11 bases between. This CDR3 has 14 amino acids. The CDR3 sequence: CASSAYGDSYEQYF. The CDR3, as DNA: TGTGCCAGCAGTGCCTACGGGGACTCCTACGAGCAGTACTTC.

This clone has a single count. The chain links TRBV7-9 to TRBJ2-7, with 7 bases that match TRBD2. V dropped 9 bases and J dropped 1; count of bases not matched to a gene: 12. The germline V gene has CDR1 SEHNR and CDR2 FQNEAQ (reference sequence). CDR3 length: 15 amino acids. CDR3 in amino acids: CARDQALAESYEQYF. DNA of the CDR3: TGTGCCAGAGACCAAGCGCTAGCGGAGTCCTACGAGCAGTACTTC.

This clone has a single count. This chain joins TRBV28 and TRBJ2-7, with 12 bases that match TRBD1. CDR1 is MDHEN, CDR2 SYDVKM, per germline. The J segment lost 6 bases and the V segment lost 6 bases, leaving 3 bases of the junction unmatched. This CDR3 is built from 13 residues. The CDR3 loop reads CASRGQGAGEQYF. The CDR3 nucleotides read TGTGCCAGCAGGGGACAGGGGGCTGGCGAGCAGTACTTC.

J is TRBJ1-1 and V is TRBV9; tentatively, D is TRBD1 (6 bases). V gave up 1 base and J gave up 1 base, with 14 bases separating them. CDR1 SGDLS and CDR2 YYNGEE come from the germline V gene. The CDR3 is 16 residues long. CDR3 loop: CASSVNPDSPNTEAFF. CDR3 in DNA: TGTGCCAGCAGCGTAAACCCGGACAGTCCGAACACTGAAGCTTTCTTT.

The table lists this clone with a count of one. The chain joins TRBV28 to TRBJ2-1, with 9 bases matching TRBD2. The CDR3 length is 14 residues. Germline V gene lookup returns CDR1 MDHEN and CDR2 SYDVKM. The V gene end was trimmed by 5 bases and the J gene end by 2 bases; junction bases not matched to a gene: 1. The DNA of the CDR3 is TGTGCCAGCAGTAGCGGGGGGACCTACAATGAGCAGTTCTTC. Amino acid sequence: CASSSGGTYNEQFF.

The chain employs TRBV29-1 and TRBJ1-2, with D perhaps TRBD1 (6 bases). There are 12 residues in the CDR3. V lost 8 bases, J lost 4 bases, and 14 bases lay in between. Germline V lookup: CDR1 SQVTM, CDR2 ANQGSEA. This chain's CDR3 is CSLKLDSYGYTF. The CDR3 nucleotides are TGCAGCCTCAAGTTGGACAGCTATGGCTACACCTTC. The full variable domain, completed using reference TRBV29-1 and TRBJ1-2, is SAVISQKPSRDICQRGTSLTIQCQVDSQVTMMFWYRQQPGQSLTLIATANQGSEATYESGFVIDKFPISRPNLTFSTLTVSNMSPEDSSIYLCSLKLDSYGYTFGSGTRLTVV.

The V and J genes are TRBV4-1 and TRBJ1-1; the D is unclear. Germline-derived CDR1 and CDR2 are MGHRA and YSYEKL. The CDR3 runs to 12 residues. V lost 0 bases and J 8 bases, leaving 7 bases between the germline ends. CDR3 residues: CASSQDYREAFF. The DNA for the CDR3 is TGCGCCAGCAGCCAAGACTACAGAGAAGCTTTCTTT.

The chain joins TRBV28 to TRBJ2-3; weak D call: TRBD1 (6 bases). The germline gives CDR1 MDHEN, CDR2 SYDVKM. CDR3 length: 13 residues. The V end lost 2 bases, the J end lost 4 bases, and 7 bases lay between the germline ends. DNA for the CDR3: TGTGCCAGCAGTTTAGGGGGCGCAGATACGCAGTATTTT. Amino acids: CASSLGGADTQYF.

The chain has TRBV9 and TRBJ2-3, with D maybe TRBD2 (5 bases). This CDR3 has 15 residues. Trimming took off 1 base at V and 2 bases at J, with 11 bases between the two ends. CDR1 is SGDLS and CDR2 is YYNGEE in the germline V gene. CDR3 nucleotide sequence: TGTGCCAGCAGCGTACTCGGGGTGTCCACAGATACGCAGTATTTT. As protein: CASSVLGVSTDTQYF.

This chain connects TRBV28 to TRBJ1-2, with 7 bases aligning to TRBD1. Unmatched junction bases numbered 5, after V lost 5 bases and J lost 5 bases. Germline lookup yields CDR1 MDHEN and CDR2 SYDVKM. This CDR3 contains 13 residues. The CDR3 bases are TGTGCCAGCAGTCCCTTCAGGGGGTATGGCTACACCTTC. Translation gives CASSPFRGYGYTF.

The chain couples TRBV30 to TRBJ1-2; 8 bases are a match to TRBD1. The germline gives CDR1 GTSNPN, CDR2 SVGIG (reference sequence). There are 17 residues in the CDR3. V was pared by 0 bases and J by 4 bases, with 13 bases of the junction left unmatched. The CDR3 spells CAWSVPLGDRYRYGYTF. The DNA for the CDR3 is TGTGCCTGGAGTGTTCCATTAGGGGACAGGTATCGCTATGGCTACACCTTC.

The chain combines TRBV5-6 with TRBJ2-7; D gene ambiguous. Looked up from germline, CDR1 is SGHDT and CDR2 is YYEEEE. The V gene lost 7 bases and the J gene lost 2 bases, with 16 bases spanning the gap. There are 14 residues in the CDR3. This CDR3 is CASPESRRTYEQYF. As DNA, the CDR3 is TGTGCCAGCCCTGAGTCACGTCGCACCTACGAGCAGTACTTC.

The V and J genes are TRBV6-5 and TRBJ1-1; 9 nucleotides agree with TRBD1. The germline V gene encodes CDR1 MNHEY and CDR2 SVGAGI. J lost 5 bases, V lost 2 bases, and 6 bases had no gene match. The CDR3 extends over 15 amino acids. As DNA, the CDR3 is TGTGCCAGCAGTTACGGGGGACAGGGACGTACTGAAGCTTTCTTT. This encodes CASSYGGQGRTEAFF.

The chain couples TRBV30 to TRBJ1-1, with D possibly being TRBD1 (6 bases). Germline CDR1 is GTSNPN and CDR2 is SVGIG (reference sequence). The CDR3 consists of 16 residues. V was shortened by 0 bases and J by 6 bases, with 20 bases between the two germline ends. The CDR3 reads CAWSVLDPGSGAEAFF. The CDR3 DNA sequence: TGTGCCTGGAGTGTTCTTGATCCGGGGTCAGGGGCTGAAGCTTTCTTT.

J is TRBJ1-3 and V is TRBV6-5, with a possible D match to TRBD1 (6 bases). The CDR3 runs to 13 residues. CDR1 and CDR2 (germline): MNHEY, SVGAGI. The germline V and J ends were trimmed by 8 bases and 2 bases, with 10 bases remaining between them. CDR3 in DNA: TGTGCCAGCCAGGGGCTGGCTGGAAACACCATATATTTT. Translated, it gives CASQGLAGNTIYF.

The CDR3 here is CASSIDREYGYTF. CDR3 sequence (DNA): TGTGCCAGTAGTATAGACCGGGAGTATGGCTACACCTTC. The rearrangement links TRBV19 to TRBJ1-2; D gene ambiguous. V was shortened by 0 bases and J by 5 bases, with 7 bases between the two germline ends. The CDR3 is 13 residues long. Per germline, CDR1 LNHDA and CDR2 SQIVND (reference sequence).

The chain links TRBV5-1 to TRBJ2-1; possibly TRBD1 for D (5 bases). There are 12 residues in the CDR3. The V and J ends lost 1 base and 8 bases respectively, with 7 bases between them. Germline loops: CDR1 SGHRS, CDR2 YFSETQ. CDR3 residues: CASSLLGDEQFF. In nucleotides, the CDR3 is TGCGCCAGCAGCTTGTTAGGGGATGAGCAGTTCTTC.

The chain recombines TRBV5-1 with TRBJ2-2; 7 bases match TRBD1. The CDR3 covers 15 residues. V gave up 4 bases and J gave up 1 base; unmatched junction bases: 4. Looked up from germline, CDR1 is SGHRS and CDR2 is YFSETQ. The CDR3 DNA follows: TGCGCCAGCAGCAACAGACAGGGGAACACCGGGGAGCTGTTTTTT. Encoded protein: CASSNRQGNTGELFF.

The chain recombines TRBV28 with TRBJ2-2, with 8 bases matching TRBD2. The CDR3 totals 14 residues. In germline, CDR1 is MDHEN, CDR2 SYDVKM. V trimming: 7 bases; J trimming: 7 bases; junction bases outside the gene matches: 8. The CDR3 reads CASKRGRRDGELFF. The CDR3 DNA reads as TGTGCCAGCAAACGCGGGAGGCGGGACGGGGAGCTGTTTTTT.

The CDR3 DNA reads TGTGCCTTGTCAAGGGGGGGGTTCGGAAACACCATATATTTT. This sequence encodes CALSRGGFGNTIYF. The genes are TRBV30 and TRBJ1-3, with D perhaps TRBD1 (6 bases). Germline V gives CDR1 GTSNPN, CDR2 SVGIG (reference sequence). This CDR3 has 14 residues. Trimming left V 7 bases short and J 4 bases short, with 17 bases between. The variable domain in full, completed from reference TRBV30 and TRBJ1-3, reads SQTIHQWPATLVQPVGSPLSLECTVEGTSNPNLYWYRQAAGRGLQLLFYSVGIGQISSEVPQNLSASRPQDRQFILSSKKLLLSDSGFYLCALSRGGFGNTIYFGEGSWLTVV.

The J gene is TRBJ1-2, the V gene TRBV11-1, with TRBD1 identical over 8 bases. Per the germline V gene, CDR1 is SGHAT and CDR2 is FQDESV (reference sequence). The V gene end was trimmed by 5 bases and the J gene end by 6 bases; junction bases not matched to a gene: 14. The CDR3 totals 16 residues. The CDR3 reads CASSPVWGQAVDGYTF. Here the CDR3 DNA reads TGTGCCAGCAGCCCCGTATGGGGACAGGCAGTCGATGGCTACACCTTC.